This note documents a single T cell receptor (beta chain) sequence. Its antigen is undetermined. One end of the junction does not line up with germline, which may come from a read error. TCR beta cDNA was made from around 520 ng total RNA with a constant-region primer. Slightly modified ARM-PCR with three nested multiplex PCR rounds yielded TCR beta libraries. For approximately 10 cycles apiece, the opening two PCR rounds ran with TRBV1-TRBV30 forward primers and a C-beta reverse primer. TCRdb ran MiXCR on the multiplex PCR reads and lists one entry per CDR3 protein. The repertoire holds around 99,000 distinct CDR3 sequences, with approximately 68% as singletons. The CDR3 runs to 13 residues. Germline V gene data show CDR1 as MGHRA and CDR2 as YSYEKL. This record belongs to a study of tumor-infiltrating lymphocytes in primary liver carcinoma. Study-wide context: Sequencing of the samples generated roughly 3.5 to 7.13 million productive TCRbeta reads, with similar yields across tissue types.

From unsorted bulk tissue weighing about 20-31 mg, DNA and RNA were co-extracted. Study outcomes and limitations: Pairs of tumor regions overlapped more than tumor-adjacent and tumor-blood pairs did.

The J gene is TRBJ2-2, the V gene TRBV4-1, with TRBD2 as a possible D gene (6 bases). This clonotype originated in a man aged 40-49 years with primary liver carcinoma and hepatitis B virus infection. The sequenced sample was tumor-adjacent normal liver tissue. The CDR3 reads CASNRGQGGELSF. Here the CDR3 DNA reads TGCGCCAGCAACCGAGGACAAGGCGGGGAGCTGTCTTTT.